The clone carrying this T cell receptor beta chain was detected only once. Its antigen is currently unknown. Naive CD8 cells, CD45RO-negative and positively selected for CCR7, excluded terminally differentiated effector memory CD45RA+ cells. The germline V gene has CDR1 SNHLY and CDR2 FYNNEI. V lost 6 bases and J lost 2; bases outside the gene matches: 6. The CDR3 is 14 residues long. Profiling relied on immunoSEQ multiplex PCR, and the TCRdb table lists in-frame clones only, not all of them. Among under 850,000 clones, around 93% were seen once, and the ten largest hold more than 20%. These data are taken from a study of shared clonotypes between healthy human individuals. Notes on the study in general: Clonotypes shared by all four donors outscored non-shared clonotypes in generation probability.

The sequencing sample was made of naive CD8+ T cells sorted from blood. V gene TRBV2 combines with J gene TRBJ2-5; 7 nucleotides align to TRBD2. This receptor was taken from a man aged 25 to 40 in good health. The DNA of the CDR3 is TGTGCCAGCAGGGACCCGGGACTACAAGAGACCCAGTACTTC. Protein product: CASRDPGLQETQYF.